This T cell receptor (beta chain) was sequenced in a study of blood T cell repertoires in COVID-19. Assay used: immunoSEQ multiplex PCR; TCRdb lists only in-frame clones, some missing. The repertoire holds 100,000 to 150,000 clones, with around 83% as singletons. Germline loops: CDR1 KGHSH, CDR2 LQKENI. This CDR3 has 16 amino acids. V shed 0 bases, J shed 4 bases, and the junction held 3 bases outside the gene matches. The chain links TRBV18 to TRBJ1-1, with 12 positions matching TRBD1. The origin of this receptor is a man older than 75 with active or convalescent COVID-19. Sequences were obtained from peripheral blood. DNA for the CDR3: TGTGCCAGCTCACCACCGGGGACAGGGGGCCTCACTGAAGCTTTCTTT. It yields the protein CASSPPGTGGLTEAFF.